This is a list of T cell receptor beta chains from one sample in a study of cytotoxic CD8 clonotypes in ibrutinib-treated CLL. Produced via immunoSEQ multiplex PCR; TCRdb's table is partial and in-frame only. This table holds tens of thousands of clones, over 75% found once. This specimen consisted of PBMCs, obtained at disease progression, from a patient treated with ibrutinib. The receptors stem from a human donor with chronic lymphocytic leukemia. Each CDR3 is given with its conserved first and last residue. The D gene is left open where the match is weak. Clone size appears in some rows only: once, few, many, or a class for an expanded clone.

- TRBJ2-3 - TRBV2 TGTGCCAGCAGTGATACTACAGATACGCAGTATTTT CASSDTTDTQYF
- TRBJ1-2 - TRBV5-6 TGTGCCAGCAGCTTGCGGGGGAACTATGGCTACACCTTC CASSLRGNYGYTF
TRBD2 TRBJ2-7 - TRBV30 TGTGCCTGGAAAGCGGGGGGCTACTCCTACGAGCAGTACTTC CAWKAGGYSYEQYF
- TRBJ2-7 - TRBV27 TGTGCCAGCAGTTTAGGCAGGGGTGGTCACGAGCAGTACTTC CASSLGRGGHEQYF
TRBD2 TRBJ2-7 - TRBV7-2 TGTGCCAGCAGCTTATCTGCTAGCGGGAGGGGCTACGAGCAGTACTTC CASSLSASGRGYEQYF
- TRBJ2-2 - TRBV9 TGTGCCAGCAGCGGACCCACAGCGAACACCGGGGAGCTGTTTTTT CASSGPTANTGELFF
- TRBJ2-2 - TRBV27 TGTGCCAGCAGGGAGACACGTAACACCGGGGAGCTGTTTTTT CASRETRNTGELFF
TRBD1 TRBJ2-2 - TRBV5-6 TGTGCCAGCAGCTTGGAAGACAGGGGATGGGCGGCCGGGGAGCTGTTTTTT CASSLEDRGWAAGELFF
- TRBJ1-3 - TRBV25-1 TGTGCCAGCAGTGGCCCGGGAAACACCATATATTTT CASSGPGNTIYF
- TRBJ2-1 - TRBV5-1 TGCGCCAGCAGCTTGGCCTGGGACTCCCAGTTCTTC CASSLAWDSQFF
- TRBJ1-4 - TRBV7-9 TGTGCCAGCAGCTCCCCAAGAGATGTCTTCCTGTTTTTT CASSSPRDVFLFF
TRBD2 TRBJ2-1 - TRBV10-3 TGTGCCATCAGTGGGGGACTAGCTGGTTCATACAATGAGCAGTTCTTC CAISGGLAGSYNEQFF
- TRBJ2-3 - TRBV6-6 TGTGCCAGCAGTTACTTGAGCACAGATACGCAGTATTTT CASSYLSTDTQYF
- TRBJ2-7 - TRBV10-3 TGTGCCATCAGTGCTGCCAGAACATACGAGCAGTACTTC CAISAARTYEQYF
- TRBJ2-7 - TRBV7-9 TGTGCCAGCAGCCCCTACGGGGACTACGAGCAGTACTTC CASSPYGDYEQYF
TRBD1 TRBJ2-7 - TRBV2 TGTGCCAGCAGGGGCAGGGGGCACTCCTACGAGCAGTACTTC CASRGRGHSYEQYF
- TRBJ2-3 - TRBV4-1 TGCGCCAGCAGCCACGAACGGCACGGGAGCACAGATACGCAGTATTTT CASSHERHGSTDTQYF
TRBD1 TRBJ2-7 - TRBV5-5 TGTGCCAGCAGCACAGGGGGGACAGGGATCTACGAGCAGTACTTC CASSTGGTGIYEQYF
- TRBJ2-7 - TRBV5-1 TGCGCCAGCAGCTTGGAGTGGGGGGTAAGCTACGAGCAGTACTTC CASSLEWGVSYEQYF
- TRBJ1-3 - TRBV5-1 TGCGCCAGCAGGACAGATTCTGGAAACACCATATATTTT CASRTDSGNTIYF
TRBD1 TRBJ2-7 - TRBV6-5 TGTGCCAGCAGCTTAGGACAGGGGGCGTACGAGCAGTACTTC CASSLGQGAYEQYF
- TRBJ2-6 - TRBV4-1 TGCGCCAGCAGCCAAGAACTTCGGCCGTTCAGCTCTGGGGCCAACGTCCTGACTTTC CASSQELRPFSSGANVLTF
TRBD1 TRBJ1-4 once TRBV5-1 TGCGCCAGCAGCTCAGGGGGCGAAGAAAAACTGTTTTTT CASSSGGEEKLFF
TRBD2 TRBJ2-5 once TRBV5-1 TGCGCCAGCAGCCCCAGACTAGCGGGAGGTCTCCGAGAGACCCAGTACTTC CASSPRLAGGLRETQYF
- TRBJ2-1 - TRBV12-5 TGTGCTAGTGCCTACAGAAATGAGCAGTTCTTC CASAYRNEQFF
TRBD1 TRBJ1-4 - TRBV19 TGTGCCAGTAGGCCCCAACAGGGGGAAAATGAAAAACTGTTTTTT CASRPQQGENEKLFF
- TRBJ2-1 - TRBV2 TGTGCCAGCAGTGAATTCAGCTACAATGAGCAGTTCTTC CASSEFSYNEQFF
- TRBJ2-7 - TRBV5-1 TGCGCCAGCAGCTTGCCTTCGAACTCCTACGAGCAGTACTTC CASSLPSNSYEQYF
- TRBJ1-2 - TRBV30 TGTGCCTGGACCTTACAGGTTTTCCACACCTTC CAWTLQVFHTF
- TRBJ1-5 - TRBV4-1 TGCGCCAGCAGCCAAGTCCCTAATCAGCCCCAGCATTTT CASSQVPNQPQHF
TRBD2 TRBJ2-6 - TRBV6-1 TGTGCCAGCAGCGGCGGGAGCTCTGGGGCCAACGTCCTGACTTTC CASSGGSSGANVLTF
TRBD1 TRBJ1-1 once TRBV2 TGTGCCAGCAGTGACCGGACAGGGACTCCTGAAGCTTTCTTT CASSDRTGTPEAFF
- TRBJ1-1 once TRBV2 TGTGCCAGCAGTGGACAGTTGAACACTGAAGCTTTCTTT CASSGQLNTEAFF
TRBD2 TRBJ2-1 - TRBV5-1 TGCGCCAGCAGCTTGGGCGGGGGGGCGGCGAATGAGCAGTTCTTC CASSLGGGAANEQFF
- TRBJ1-4 - TRBV30 TGTGCCTGGAGAAGAGAAAAACTGTTTTTT CAWRREKLFF
TRBD1 TRBJ1-4 - TRBV6-5 TGTGCCAGCAGTACACAGGGGGCAACTAATGAAAAACTGTTTTTT CASSTQGATNEKLFF
- TRBJ1-5 few TRBV30 TGTGCCTGGAGTGTCCTAGATAGCAATCAGCCCCAGCATTTT CAWSVLDSNQPQHF
- TRBJ2-2 - TRBV5-1 TGCGCCAGCAGCTTGGGGAACAGGGTTGGTTCCGGGGAGCTGTTTTTT CASSLGNRVGSGELFF
TRBD1 TRBJ2-7 - TRBV2 TGTGCCAGCAGGGTGCGGACAGGGCCCACCTACGAGCAGTACTTC CASRVRTGPTYEQYF
- TRBJ1-1 few TRBV30 TGTGCCTGGAGCCCTAAGAACCTGAACACTGAAGCTTTCTTT CAWSPKNLNTEAFF
TRBD2 TRBJ2-5 - TRBV14 TGTGCCAGTGCGAGTAGCGGGAGGGAGACCCAGTACTTC CASASSGRETQYF
- TRBJ1-1 once TRBV6-6 TGTGCCAGCAGCTCGGGTGGGAACACTGAAGCTTTCTTT CASSSGGNTEAFF
TRBD2 TRBJ2-1 - TRBV5-6 TGTGCCAGCAGGTTATTAGGGACTAGCGGAGACAATGAGCAGTTCTTC CASRLLGTSGDNEQFF
- TRBJ1-2 - TRBV27 TGTGCCAGCAGCCCCGGGACCCACAGGGAGGCCTATGGCTACACCTTC CASSPGTHREAYGYTF
TRBD1 TRBJ1-2 - TRBV19 TGTGCCAGTATCGGGACAGGGTATGGCTACACCTTC CASIGTGYGYTF
TRBD2 TRBJ2-7 - TRBV18 TGTGCCAGCTCATCTCCGGGACTAGCGGTACCCTACGAGCAGTACTTC CASSSPGLAVPYEQYF
- TRBJ1-2 - TRBV9 TGTGCCAGCAGCCCCGGGGACCTGGGGGTCTATGGCTACACCTTC CASSPGDLGVYGYTF
- TRBJ1-4 - TRBV19 TGTGCCAGTAGTATTCTGGGCGGTGAAAAACTGTTTTTT CASSILGGEKLFF
- TRBJ2-7 - TRBV25-1 TGTGCCAGCCGCTCCGGGCAAGCCTACGAGCAGTACTTC CASRSGQAYEQYF
TRBD1 TRBJ2-2 few TRBV5-4 TGTGCCAGCAGCCAGGGACAGGGGATATCGGGGGAGCTGTTTTTT CASSQGQGISGELFF
- TRBJ2-2 - TRBV30 TGTGCCTGGACAGGACAGATGAACACCGGGGAGCTGTTTTTT CAWTGQMNTGELFF
- TRBJ2-7 - TRBV29-1 TGCAGCGTTGGAGGGCAGGGCGGCTACGAGCAGTACTTC CSVGGQGGYEQYF
- TRBJ2-1 once TRBV28 TGTGCCAGCAGTTTATTCCTCTTGCGGGGCTTTTACAATGAGCAGTTCTTC CASSLFLLRGFYNEQFF